A single sample gave rise to the 16 T cell receptor beta chains below, sequenced in a study of vaccination and CD4 T cells after COVID-19. The antigens of these receptors remain unknown. Sequence data for DNA of cultured CD4+ T cells were generated by the Oncomine TCR Beta short-read assay. Using its own MiXCR run on the PCR reads, TCRdb lists one record per CDR3 protein. The sample consists of some 16,000 distinct CDR3 sequences, more than 45% of them appearing once. Time point meaning: late sampling 161 to 241 days after vaccination in a few convalescent patients. Treatment indicated: approximately nine-day PBMC culture with coronavirus spike peptide pools or control peptides (ViraFEST assay). Sequences were derived from CD4+ T cells from blood, cultured in vitro, sampled about 7 months after SARS-CoV-2 vaccination. The receptor set was obtained from a human donor who had recovered from COVID-19.

This clonotype was observed a single time. V usage is TRBV18 and J usage is TRBJ2-5, with 11 positions matching TRBD2. The CDR3 is 15 residues long. V lost 2 bases and J lost 9; bases outside the gene matches: 8. CDR1 KGHSH and CDR2 LQKENI come from the germline V gene. CDR3 in amino acids: CASSPDLAGGLSQYF. CDR3 coding DNA: TGTGCCAGCTCACCAGACCTAGCGGGAGGACTCTCCCAGTACTTC.

The rearrangement uses TRBV7-6 and TRBJ2-7, with 12 nucleotides matching TRBD2. The V and J ends lost 5 bases and 0 bases, in that order; junction bases with no gene match: 2. Germline CDR1 is SGHVS and CDR2 is FNYEAQ. The CDR3 contains 15 residues. The CDR3 spells CASSTTSGSSYEQYF. The DNA of the CDR3 is TGTGCCAGCAGCACGACTAGCGGGAGCTCCTACGAGCAGTACTTC.

The rearrangement joins TRBV20-1 to TRBJ2-3; 14 nucleotides match TRBD2. Germline loops: CDR1 DFQATT, CDR2 SNEGSKA (reference sequence). Unmatched junction bases numbered 3, after V lost 1 base and J lost 6 bases. The CDR3 covers 15 residues. DNA of the CDR3: TGCAGTGCTAGAGGACTAGCGGGAGGGAAGGATACGCAGTATTTT. Translated: CSARGLAGGKDTQYF.

This clonotype was detected a few times. The chain combines TRBV7-2 with TRBJ2-3; D possibly corresponds to TRBD2 (5 bases). With 5 bases removed from V and 4 bases from J, the gap between germline ends came to 10 bases. CDR1 and CDR2 from the germline V gene are SGHTA and FQGNSA. The CDR3 covers 13 residues. This chain's CDR3 is CASSIRGPDTQYF. DNA of the CDR3: TGTGCCAGCAGCATCCGGGGTCCAGATACGCAGTATTTT.

The chain uses TRBV20-1 and TRBJ2-5, with TRBD1 matching 10 bases. J lost 2 bases, V lost 6 bases, and 0 bases had no gene match. CDR1 and CDR2 from the germline V gene are DFQATT and SNEGSKA (reference sequence). The CDR3 contains 12 residues. Here the CDR3 DNA reads TGCAGTGCGGACAGGGGGCAAGAGACCCAGTACTTC. Protein sequence: CSADRGQETQYF.

The rearrangement links TRBV12-3 or TRBV12-4 to TRBJ2-5; the D is unclear. Trimming removed 7 bases at V and 4 bases at J, with 13 bases between. The CDR3 is 13 residues long. This CDR3 reads CASKGVLGETQYF. CDR3 DNA sequence: TGTGCCAGCAAGGGTGTCCTGGGAGAGACCCAGTACTTC.

The chain uses TRBV20-1 and TRBJ2-3, with D perhaps TRBD2 (6 bases). The length of the CDR3 is 14 residues. Germline CDR1 DFQATT, CDR2 SNEGSKA (reference sequence). V lost 0 bases and J 2 bases, leaving 9 bases between the germline ends. This CDR3 reads CSARDPGVTDTQYF. As DNA, the CDR3 is TGCAGTGCTAGAGATCCGGGGGTCACAGATACGCAGTATTTT.

This clonotype was observed a handful of times. The chain carries TRBV6-1 and TRBJ1-2; no reliable D call. Per germline, CDR1 MNHNS and CDR2 SASEGT. The germline V and J ends were trimmed by 6 bases and 3 bases, with 5 bases remaining between them. This CDR3 has 11 amino acids. The CDR3 loop is CASRYYYGYTF. DNA of the CDR3: TGTGCCAGCAGGTATTACTATGGCTACACCTTC.

The chain couples TRBV19 to TRBJ1-3; D might be TRBD1 (5 bases). Germline CDR1 LNHDA, CDR2 SQIVND (reference sequence). Trimming cost V 7 bases and J 7 bases, with 23 bases left between them. The CDR3 extends over 16 amino acids. The CDR3 DNA follows: TGTGCCAGTAACGCCGGTCTGATCAGTTGGGGGAACACCATATATTTT. It translates to CASNAGLISWGNTIYF. Complete variable domain (other parts from reference TRBV19 and TRBJ1-3): DGGITQSPKYLFRKEGQNVTLSCEQNLNHDAMYWYRQDPGQGLRLIYYSQIVNDFQKGDIAEGYSVSREKKESFPLTVTSAQKNPTAFYLCASNAGLISWGNTIYFGEGSWLTVV.

The rearrangement links TRBV7-2 to TRBJ1-1; 8 bases are a match to TRBD1. This CDR3 is built from 15 residues. V shed 5 bases, J shed 3 bases, and the junction held 8 bases outside the gene matches. Germline CDR1 SGHTA, CDR2 FQGNSA. For the CDR3, the DNA is TGTGCCAGCAGCGGGGAAACAGGGGGAGACACTGAAGCTTTCTTT. Its protein product is CASSGETGGDTEAFF. The full variable domain, rest sourced from reference TRBV7-2 and TRBJ1-1, is GAGVSQSPSNKVTEKGKDVELRCDPISGHTALYWYRQSLGQGLEFLIYFQGNSAPDKSGLPSDRFSAERTGGSVSTLTIQRTQQEDSAVYLCASSGETGGDTEAFFGQGTRLTVV.

This clonotype was found a few times. The rearrangement links TRBV20-1 to TRBJ2-3; 9 bases align to TRBD2. Losses at the gene ends were 4 bases for V and 5 bases for J; bases not matched to a gene: 4. Germline V gene lookup returns CDR1 DFQATT and CDR2 SNEGSKA (reference sequence). The CDR3 has 13 amino acids. CDR3 sequence: CSANPRGGDTQYF. For the CDR3, the DNA is TGCAGTGCTAACCCGCGGGGGGGAGATACGCAGTATTTT.

This clonotype showed up just once. The chain recombines TRBV7-8 with TRBJ2-3, with D possibly matching TRBD1 (5 bases). CDR1 SGHVS and CDR2 FQNEAQ come from the germline V gene. The CDR3 covers 15 residues. V shed 7 bases and J shed 5 bases, with 19 bases lying between them. The chain's CDR3 is CASISTAGWGDTQYF. In nucleotides, the CDR3 is TGTGCCAGCATCAGCACGGCAGGGTGGGGAGATACGCAGTATTTT. The variable domain in full, with the rest retrieved from reference TRBV7-8 and TRBJ2-3, is GAGVSQSPRYKVAKRGQDVALRCDPISGHVSLFWYQQALGQGPEFLTYFQNEAQLDKSGLPSDRFFAERPEGSVSTLKIQRTQQEDSAVYLCASISTAGWGDTQYFGPGTRLTVL.

The V and J genes are TRBV2 and TRBJ1-1; 7 bases line up with TRBD1. With V trimmed by 2 bases and J by 1 base, 4 bases remained unmatched. The CDR3 loop spans 15 amino acids. The germline CDR1 and CDR2 sequences are SNHLY and FYNNEI. The DNA for the CDR3 is TGTGCCAGCAGTGAATTGCCAGGGGGGAACACTGAAGCTTTCTTT. Amino acids: CASSELPGGNTEAFF. The whole variable domain, remainder taken from reference TRBV2 and TRBJ1-1, is EPEVTQTPSHQVTQMGQEVILRCVPISNHLYFYWYRQILGQKVEFLVSFYNNEISEKSEIFDDQFSVERPDGSNFTLKIRSTKLEDSAMYFCASSELPGGNTEAFFGQGTRLTVV.

This clonotype was observed a few times. The chain has TRBV20-1 and TRBJ2-3, with 12 bases that match TRBD1. J was trimmed by 2 bases and V by 0 bases; bases with no gene match: 6. This CDR3 has 17 residues. Germline V lookup: CDR1 DFQATT, CDR2 SNEGSKA (reference sequence). This CDR3 reads CSARDLGQGAATDTQYF. Here the CDR3 DNA reads TGCAGTGCTAGAGACCTGGGACAGGGGGCAGCCACAGATACGCAGTATTTT.

This clonotype is medium-sized within its sample. One junction end disagrees with the germline gene, perhaps due to a read error. This chain joins TRBV7-7 and TRBJ1-1; possible D gene TRBD1, 5 bases. CDR1 and CDR2 (germline): SSHAT, FNYEAQ (reference sequence). CDR3 length: 13 amino acids. The CDR3 DNA reads as TGTGCTAGCAGCCAACAGGCCGGGACTGAAGCTTTCTTT. This encodes CASSQQAGTEAFF. The variable domain in full, completed from reference TRBV7-7 and TRBJ1-1, reads GAGVSQSPRYKVTKRGQDVTLRCDPISSHATLYWYQQALGQGPEFLTYFNYEAQPDKSGLPSDRFSAERPEGSISTLTIQRTEQRDSAMYRCASSQQAGTEAFFGQGTRLTVV.

V is TRBV20-1 and J is TRBJ1-6, with no clear D. With 6 bases removed from V and 10 bases from J, the gap between germline ends came to 19 bases. In germline, CDR1 is DFQATT, CDR2 SNEGSKA (reference sequence). The CDR3 loop spans 14 amino acids. The CDR3 DNA follows: TGCAGTGCAGGGCAGGCTATGGAAAGCTCACCCCTCCACTTT. Translated, it gives CSAGQAMESSPLHF.